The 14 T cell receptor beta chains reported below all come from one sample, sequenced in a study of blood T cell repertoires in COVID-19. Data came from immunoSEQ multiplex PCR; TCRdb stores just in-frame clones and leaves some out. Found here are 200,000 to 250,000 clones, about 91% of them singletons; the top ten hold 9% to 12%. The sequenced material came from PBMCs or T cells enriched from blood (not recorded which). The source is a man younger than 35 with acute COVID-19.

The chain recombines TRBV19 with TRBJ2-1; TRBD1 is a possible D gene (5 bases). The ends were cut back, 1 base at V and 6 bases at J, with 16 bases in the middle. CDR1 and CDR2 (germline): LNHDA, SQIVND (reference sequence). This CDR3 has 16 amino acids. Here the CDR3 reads CASSIGGRPRGNEQFF. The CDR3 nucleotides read TGTGCCAGTAGTATAGGGGGCAGGCCAAGGGGCAATGAGCAGTTCTTC.

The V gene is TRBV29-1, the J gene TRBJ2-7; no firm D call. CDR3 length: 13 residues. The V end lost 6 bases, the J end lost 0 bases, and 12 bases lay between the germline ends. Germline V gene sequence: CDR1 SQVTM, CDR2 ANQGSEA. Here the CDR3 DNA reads TGCAGCGTCCTTGCAGTTACCTCCTACGAGCAGTACTTC. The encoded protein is CSVLAVTSYEQYF.

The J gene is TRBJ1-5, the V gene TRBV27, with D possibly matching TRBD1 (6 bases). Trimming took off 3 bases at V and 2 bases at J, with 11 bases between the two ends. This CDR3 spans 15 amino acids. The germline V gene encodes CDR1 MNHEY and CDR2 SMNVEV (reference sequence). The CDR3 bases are TGTGCCAGCAGTTTCTTGGGGGCGGGCAATCAGCCCCAGCATTTT. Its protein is CASSFLGAGNQPQHF.

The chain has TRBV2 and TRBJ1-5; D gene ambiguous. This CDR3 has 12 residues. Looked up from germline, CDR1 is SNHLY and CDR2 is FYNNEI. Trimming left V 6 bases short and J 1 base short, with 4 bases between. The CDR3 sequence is CASRRSNQPQHF. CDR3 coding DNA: TGTGCCAGCAGACGGAGCAATCAGCCCCAGCATTTT.

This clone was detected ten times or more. The CDR3 DNA reads as TGTGCCACCAGTGATTTTTCAGGGACGAACACCGGGGAGCTGTTTTTT. Translation: CATSDFSGTNTGELFF. The chain is built from TRBV24-1 and TRBJ2-2; the D gene is possibly TRBD1 (5 bases). Trimming left V 1 base short and J 0 bases short, with 8 bases between. This CDR3 has 16 amino acids. Germline CDR1 KGHDR, CDR2 SFDVKD.

The CDR3 region is CASRGAGTEVTGELFF. The CDR3 DNA is TGTGCCAGCAGGGGGGCCGGGACAGAAGTCACCGGGGAGCTGTTTTTT. V gene TRBV6-6 combines with J gene TRBJ2-2; 7 nucleotides line up with TRBD1. This CDR3 is built from 16 residues. Per germline, CDR1 MNHNY and CDR2 SVGAGI (reference sequence). After removal of 6 bases from V and 4 bases from J, the junction contained 11 bases not matched to a gene.

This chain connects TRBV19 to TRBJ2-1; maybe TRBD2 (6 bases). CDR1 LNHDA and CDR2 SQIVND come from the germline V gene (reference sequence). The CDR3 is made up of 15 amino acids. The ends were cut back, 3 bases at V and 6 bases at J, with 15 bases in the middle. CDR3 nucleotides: TGTGCCAGTAGTATTGGAGGGGCCGCCGTCAATGAGCAGTTCTTC. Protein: CASSIGGAAVNEQFF.

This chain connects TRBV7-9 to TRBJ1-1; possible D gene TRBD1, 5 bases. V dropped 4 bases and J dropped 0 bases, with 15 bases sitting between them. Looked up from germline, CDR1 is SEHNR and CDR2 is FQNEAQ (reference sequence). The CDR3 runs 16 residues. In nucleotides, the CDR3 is TGTGCCAGCAGCTCCCCAGGGTTTCTGATGAACACTGAAGCTTTCTTT. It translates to CASSSPGFLMNTEAFF.

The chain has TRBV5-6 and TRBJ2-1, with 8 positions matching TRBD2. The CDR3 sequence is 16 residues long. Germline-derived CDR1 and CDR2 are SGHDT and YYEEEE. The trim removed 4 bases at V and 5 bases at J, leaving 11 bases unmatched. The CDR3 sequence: CASSPVTSGWNNEQFF. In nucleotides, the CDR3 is TGTGCCAGCAGCCCTGTTACTAGCGGATGGAACAATGAGCAGTTCTTC.

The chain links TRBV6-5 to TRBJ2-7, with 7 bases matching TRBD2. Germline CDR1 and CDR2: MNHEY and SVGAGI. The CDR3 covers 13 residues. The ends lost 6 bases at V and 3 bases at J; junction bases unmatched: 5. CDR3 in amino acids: CASSLGGGYEQYF. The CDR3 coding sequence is TGTGCCAGCAGCCTTGGGGGGGGCTACGAGCAGTACTTC.

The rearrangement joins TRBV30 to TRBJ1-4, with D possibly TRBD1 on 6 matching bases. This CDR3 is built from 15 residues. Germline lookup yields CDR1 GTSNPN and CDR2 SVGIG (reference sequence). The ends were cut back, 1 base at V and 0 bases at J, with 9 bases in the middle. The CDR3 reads CAWSEGVATNEKLFF. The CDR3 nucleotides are TGTGCCTGGAGTGAGGGGGTCGCAACTAATGAAAAACTGTTTTTT. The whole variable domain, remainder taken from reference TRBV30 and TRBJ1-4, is SQTIHQWPATLVQPVGSPLSLECTVEGTSNPNLYWYRQAAGRGLQLLFYSVGIGQISSEVPQNLSASRPQDRQFILSSKKLLLSDSGFYLCAWSEGVATNEKLFFGSGTQLSVL.

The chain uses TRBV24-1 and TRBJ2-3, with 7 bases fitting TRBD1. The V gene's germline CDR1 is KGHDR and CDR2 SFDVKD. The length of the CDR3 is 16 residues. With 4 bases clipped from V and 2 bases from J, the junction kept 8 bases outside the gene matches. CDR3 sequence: CATSDQTGRNTDTQYF. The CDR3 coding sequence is TGTGCCACCAGTGACCAGACAGGGCGAAACACAGATACGCAGTATTTT.

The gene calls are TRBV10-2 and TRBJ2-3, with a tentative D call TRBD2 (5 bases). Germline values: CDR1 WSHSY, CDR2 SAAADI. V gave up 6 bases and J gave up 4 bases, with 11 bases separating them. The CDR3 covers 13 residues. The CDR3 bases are TGCGCCAGCAGACTACTGGAGGCAGATACGCAGTATTTT. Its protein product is CASRLLEADTQYF.

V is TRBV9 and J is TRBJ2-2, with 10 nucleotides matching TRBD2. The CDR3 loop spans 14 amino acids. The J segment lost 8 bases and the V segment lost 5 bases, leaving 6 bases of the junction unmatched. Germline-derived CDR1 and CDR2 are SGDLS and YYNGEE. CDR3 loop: CASRRLAGPGELFF. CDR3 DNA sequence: TGTGCCAGCAGAAGACTAGCGGGTCCGGGGGAGCTGTTTTTT.